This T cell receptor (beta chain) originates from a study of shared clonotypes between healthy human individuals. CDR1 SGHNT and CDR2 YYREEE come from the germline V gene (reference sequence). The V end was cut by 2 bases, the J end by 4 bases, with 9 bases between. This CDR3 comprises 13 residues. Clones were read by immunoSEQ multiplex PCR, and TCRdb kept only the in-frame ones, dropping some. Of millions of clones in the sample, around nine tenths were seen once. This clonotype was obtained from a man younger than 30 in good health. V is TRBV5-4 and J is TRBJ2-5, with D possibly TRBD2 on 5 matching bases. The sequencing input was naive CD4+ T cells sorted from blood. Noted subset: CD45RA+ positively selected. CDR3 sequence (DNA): TGTGCCAGCAGCTTCGGACTGGGAGAGACCCAGTACTTC. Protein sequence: CASSFGLGETQYF. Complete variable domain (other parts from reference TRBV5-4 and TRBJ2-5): ETGVTQSPTHLIKTRGQQVTLRCSSQSGHNTVSWYQQALGQGPQFIFQYYREEENGRGNFPPRFSGLQFPNYSSELNVNALELDDSALYLCASSFGLGETQYFGPGTRLLVL.